One T cell receptor beta chain is described in this entry. This clonotype was detected many times. The clone's antigen remains unknown. No much larger clonotype is one base removed from it; base qualities were not supplied. Receptor amplification or capture employed multiplex PCR. TCRdb lists the instrument as Illumina HiSeq 2500. TCRbeta libraries were constructed through three rounds of nested PCR with primers (Table S4) according to protocols modified from ARM-PCR. Before sequencing, PCR products of 200-500 bp were cut from the gel and purified using the QIAquick gel extraction kit. The source study handled its data this way. Trimmomatic was used to clean the reads, FLASH merged the cleaned reads into complete CDR3 sequences, and MiTCR assigned the sequences to V(D)J germline segments. Clonal diversity was calculated as the inverse Simpson's index using VDJtools. A read counted as productive if the sequence was in-frame and lacked a premature stop codon. TCRdb ran its own pipeline on the public reads, namely fastp trimming at Q25 and MiXCR clone calling, and kept in-frame beta chains. Entries are consolidated by CDR3 protein sequence, retaining the most common genes and DNA. These V and J calls are TCRdb output, not the study's own analysis. The sample table lists 120,000 or so distinct CDR3 sequences, over 75% of them with a count of one. Jointly, the top ten make up under 25% of the sample.

This entry is derived from a study of tumor and adjacent non-tumor tissue in lung cancer (dated by TCRdb to 2016 to 2018). Looking at the study overall: The cohort included around eleven adenocarcinoma, a couple of squamous cell carcinoma and 1 small cell lung cancer patients. A total of 95 million to 150 million productive TCRbeta reads were generated by sequencing, corresponding to an average of around 4 million reads per sample. Bulk TCRbeta repertoires were compared between lung tumor tissue and matched distant non-tumor lung tissue obtained from around 14 lung cancer patients. Ages among the approximately 15 patients ranged from roughly 31 to 76 years, there were 10 men and 5 women, and disease was at TNM stage I to III. A few dozen paired specimens, one tumor and one normal lung sample per patient, were profiled by TCRbeta CDR3 sequencing. The investigation overall reported the following: Neither the sequencing platform nor unique molecular identifiers are named or mentioned anywhere in the methods. A significantly larger cumulative share of the repertoire was made up by the top 100 clones in normal lung than in tumor tissue. Younger patients had significantly higher TCR diversity, and higher tumor TCR diversity was associated with shorter overall and disease-free survival. Only about 14 patients were in the cohort, and the authors stated that larger samples and more detailed clinical data are needed. Peripheral blood was not sequenced, so blood TCRbeta repertoires in these lung cancer patients were not examined. Significantly higher TCR diversity (inverse Simpson) was observed in tumor tissue than in normal lung tissue (around 450 vs 150, P = 0.0075, Mann-Whitney U test).

RNA was isolated from bulk unsorted tissue, and RNA quality was assessed with a NanoDrop ND-1000 and an Agilent 2100. Newly diagnosed lung cancer patients without prior chemotherapy who had been admitted for thoracic surgery in China between August and November 2014 were enrolled as donors. Anyone who had undergone radiotherapy or chemotherapy before, or who had another cancer at the same time, was left out of the study. Pieces of surgical tissue measuring roughly 1-2.3 cm3 were kept in RNAlater solution and stored at -80 degrees C until use. V lost 4 bases and J lost 4 bases; the stretch between them is 20 bases long. According to the germline V gene, CDR1 reads MDHEN and CDR2 reads SYDVKM. CDR3 length: 16 amino acids, cysteine to phenylalanine. The sequence is cut down to CDR3 DNA, 48 bases in frame from base 1.

The sample consisted of lung tumor tissue. The rearranged segments are TRBV28 and TRBJ2-7, and possibly TRBD2, on 6 matching bases. The clonotype originates from a man between 65 and 85 years old with non-small cell lung cancer. The nucleotide sequence is TGTGCCAGCAGTTCCCCGACGAAGGGGAGGAGGTACGAGCAGTACTTC. It translates to CASSSPTKGRRYEQYF.